These 30 T cell receptor beta chains originate from one sample sequenced in a study of shared clonotypes between healthy human individuals. Measured with immunoSEQ multiplex PCR; TCRdb has only the in-frame clones, and not every one. The sample lists under 1,100,000 clones; about 80% were seen once. Sequenced input: memory CD4+ T cells from PBMCs. Subset described: CD45RA-negative fraction. The receptors shown here come from a man aged 18 to 30 in good health. Some clones in this sample may be carry-over from other donors' samples.

The chain has TRBV28 and TRBJ1-1; 9 bases are shared with TRBD1. Germline V gene data show CDR1 as MDHEN and CDR2 as SYDVKM. J was trimmed by 8 bases and V by 6 bases; bases with no gene match: 10. This CDR3 has 14 residues. CDR3 residues: CASSKHGTGTEAFF. The CDR3 nucleotides are TGTGCCAGCAGCAAGCATGGGACAGGGACCGAAGCTTTCTTT.

The rearrangement links TRBV29-1 to TRBJ2-5, with 8 bases aligning to TRBD1. Germline V CDR1 and CDR2: SQVTM, ANQGSEA. CDR3 length equals 14 residues. Unmatched junction bases numbered 8, after V lost 7 bases and J lost 1 base. CDR3 nucleotide sequence: TGCAGCGGGGGGACAGGAGGACCCCAAGAGACCCAGTACTTC. The encoded protein is CSGGTGGPQETQYF. Full variable domain (missing parts from reference TRBV29-1 and TRBJ2-5): SAVISQKPSRDICQRGTSLTIQCQVDSQVTMMFWYRQQPGQSLTLIATANQGSEATYESGFVIDKFPISRPNLTFSTLTVSNMSPEDSSIYLCSGGTGGPQETQYFGPGTRLLVL.

This clone was detected once. The V gene is TRBV5-6, the J gene TRBJ2-1; D is undetermined. The CDR3 is 12 residues long. The V end was cut by 2 bases, the J end by 13 bases, with 13 bases between. Germline-derived CDR1 and CDR2 are SGHDT and YYEEEE. CDR3 residues: CASSLVTSPQFF. In nucleotides, the CDR3 is TGTGCCAGCAGCTTAGTAACGAGCCCCCAGTTCTTC.

The chain recombines TRBV10-3 with TRBJ1-1; D possibly corresponds to TRBD1 (5 bases). This CDR3 comprises 15 residues. Deletions cut 2 bases from V and 3 bases from J, with 13 bases between. Germline V gene lookup returns CDR1 ENHRY and CDR2 SYGVKD. CDR3 loop: CAISETEVGDTEAFF. The DNA of the CDR3 is TGTGCCATCAGTGAGACGGAAGTAGGGGACACTGAAGCTTTCTTT.

The chain carries TRBV5-1 and TRBJ2-4; 12 bases are shared with TRBD2. The CDR3 runs 16 residues. The germline V gene has CDR1 SGHRS and CDR2 YFSETQ. Germline trimming cut 5 bases from V and 5 bases from J; bases unmatched to any gene: 8. The CDR3 DNA follows: TGCGCCAGCAGGATGGGCCTAGCGGGAGGGGAAAACATTCAGTACTTC. It is translated as CASRMGLAGGENIQYF.

This rearrangement joins TRBV7-9 to TRBJ2-2, with TRBD1 matching over 9 bases. The V and J ends lost 4 bases and 4 bases, in that order; junction bases with no gene match: 4. From germline, CDR1 is SEHNR and CDR2 FQNEAQ (reference sequence). The CDR3 has 15 amino acids. CDR3 nucleotide sequence: TGTGCCAGCAGCTGGGGGACAGGGCGCACCGGGGAGCTGTTTTTT. It codes for CASSWGTGRTGELFF.

This clone showed up just a few times. The chain links TRBV29-1 to TRBJ2-5; D is ambiguous. The V gene's germline CDR1 is SQVTM and CDR2 ANQGSEA. The CDR3 has 13 residues. Trimming took 6 bases from V and 2 from J, leaving 13 bases between them. CDR3 loop: CSVDTVGQETQYF. In nucleotides, the CDR3 is TGCAGCGTAGATACAGTAGGGCAAGAGACCCAGTACTTC.

The chain recombines TRBV6-1 with TRBJ1-5; no definite D call. This CDR3 has 13 amino acids. Deletions cut 4 bases from V and 4 bases from J, with 8 bases between. Germline V lookup: CDR1 MNHNS, CDR2 SASEGT. The CDR3 region is CASSGVTNQPQHF. The CDR3 DNA reads as TGTGCCAGCAGTGGAGTGACTAATCAGCCCCAGCATTTT.

The chain carries TRBV5-1 and TRBJ2-3; D uncertain. The length of the CDR3 is 15 residues. The V and J ends lost 4 bases and 2 bases respectively, with 14 bases between them. Germline CDR1 SGHRS, CDR2 YFSETQ. The CDR3 DNA reads as TGCGCCAGCAGCCTCATGGGGATTATCACAGATACGCAGTATTTT. It encodes CASSLMGIITDTQYF.

This chain uses TRBV5-1 with TRBJ1-4; 10 positions agree with TRBD1. Losses at the gene ends were 2 bases for V and 8 bases for J; bases not matched to a gene: 9. The CDR3 has 16 amino acids. From germline, CDR1 is SGHRS and CDR2 YFSETQ. The CDR3 DNA follows: TGCGCCAGCAGCTTCGGGACAGGGGATAGTAGGGAAAAACTGTTTTTT. Translating gives CASSFGTGDSREKLFF.

The chain is built from TRBV28 and TRBJ2-2; 8 bases match TRBD2. The CDR3 length is 16 residues. V was pared by 4 bases and J by 6 bases, with 10 bases of the junction left unmatched. CDR1 MDHEN and CDR2 SYDVKM come from the germline V gene. The CDR3 region is CASSSPVASGPGELFF. CDR3 coding DNA: TGTGCCAGCAGTTCCCCCGTGGCTAGCGGGCCCGGGGAGCTGTTTTTT.

This clone has just a few counts. The CDR3, as DNA: TGTGCCTGGAGTCCCGGAAACATTCAGTACTTC. Residues: CAWSPGNIQYF. This chain uses TRBV30 with TRBJ2-4, with no clear D. The CDR3 runs 11 residues. Trimming cost V 2 bases and J 6 bases, with 5 bases left between them. CDR1 and CDR2 (germline): GTSNPN, SVGIG (reference sequence).

In the case of this clone: A much more abundant neighbour one base away suggests this may be a read error. The chain employs TRBV29-1 and TRBJ1-3; 8 bases fit TRBD1. Germline V gene lookup returns CDR1 SQVTM and CDR2 ANQGSEA. The ends lost 4 bases at V and 4 bases at J; junction bases unmatched: 6. The CDR3 contains 14 residues. The CDR3 protein is CSVADRAGGNTIYF. DNA for the CDR3: TGCAGCGTTGCGGACAGGGCGGGAGGAAACACCATATATTTT.

The chain combines TRBV19 with TRBJ1-2; D unclear. The CDR3 extends over 15 amino acids. Trimming removed 3 bases from V and 0 bases from J, with 11 bases in between. Germline V gene lookup returns CDR1 LNHDA and CDR2 SQIVND (reference sequence). The CDR3 sequence: CASSMGTVPNYGYTF. DNA for the CDR3: TGTGCCAGTAGTATGGGTACAGTACCTAACTATGGCTACACCTTC.

The chain's CDR3 is CASSVGSNTEAFF. The CDR3 DNA reads as TGTGCCAGCAGTGTAGGGAGTAACACTGAAGCTTTCTTT. The chain recombines TRBV6-1 with TRBJ1-1; no definite D call. The CDR3 has 13 amino acids. V lost 4 bases and J lost 2, with 8 bases in between. Germline V lookup: CDR1 MNHNS, CDR2 SASEGT.

V is TRBV19 and J is TRBJ2-2, with D possibly TRBD1 on 6 matching bases. Germline V gene lookup returns CDR1 LNHDA and CDR2 SQIVND (reference sequence). The CDR3 consists of 14 residues. Trimming removed 4 bases from V and 4 bases from J, with 10 bases in between. In nucleotides, the CDR3 is TGTGCCAGTAGTACCTACAGGGCCACCGGGGAGCTGTTTTTT. Protein product: CASSTYRATGELFF.

This chain links TRBV5-1 with TRBJ2-2, with 7 positions matching TRBD2. Trimming cost V 4 bases and J 1 base; bases outside gene matches: 4. This CDR3 spans 15 amino acids. Germline V CDR1 and CDR2: SGHRS, YFSETQ. CDR3 nucleotides: TGCGCCAGCAGCAGGGGAGGGGTGAACACCGGGGAGCTGTTTTTT. It yields the protein CASSRGGVNTGELFF.

The chain employs TRBV11-3 and TRBJ2-3; D ambiguous. The germline CDR1 and CDR2 sequences are SGHNT and YENEEA. This CDR3 is 15 amino acids long. The V end lost 5 bases, the J end lost 2 bases, and 14 bases lay between the germline ends. This chain's CDR3 is CASSLRGLVTDTQYF. CDR3 nucleotides: TGTGCCAGCAGCCTCCGCGGCCTTGTCACAGATACGCAGTATTTT.

Only one count was recorded for this clone. The chain has TRBV28 and TRBJ2-7, with D possibly being TRBD1 (6 bases). The germline CDR1 and CDR2 sequences are MDHEN and SYDVKM. V was trimmed by 7 bases and J by 0 bases, leaving 19 bases between them. CDR3 length equals 16 residues. Here the CDR3 reads CASIPRGTLLSYEQYF. Written as DNA, the CDR3 is TGTGCCAGCATCCCTAGGGGGACACTCCTCTCCTACGAGCAGTACTTC. The variable domain in full, completed from reference TRBV28 and TRBJ2-7, reads DVKVTQSSRYLVKRTGEKVFLECVQDMDHENMFWYRQDPGLGLRLIYFSYDVKMKEKGDIPEGYSVSREKKERFSLILESASTNQTSMYLCASIPRGTLLSYEQYFGPGTRLTVT.

This chain uses TRBV9 with TRBJ2-1; perhaps D is TRBD1 or TRBD2 (5 bases each). Germline V gene lookup returns CDR1 SGDLS and CDR2 YYNGEE. Trimming took 3 bases from V and 5 from J, leaving 12 bases between them. This CDR3 comprises 14 residues. The CDR3 protein is CASSGTGQHNEQFF. The CDR3 nucleotides are TGTGCCAGCAGCGGGACGGGGCAACACAATGAGCAGTTCTTC.

The genes are TRBV9 and TRBJ2-5; no clear D gene. The ends were cut back, 0 bases at V and 1 base at J, with 10 bases in the middle. This CDR3 spans 15 amino acids. The germline gives CDR1 SGDLS, CDR2 YYNGEE. In DNA form, the CDR3 reads TGTGCCAGCAGCGTAGGCGACACCGCCCAAGAGACCCAGTACTTC. Its translation: CASSVGDTAQETQYF.

This clone was picked up a small number of times. This chain uses TRBV11-2 with TRBJ2-5; 9 nucleotides align to TRBD2. The length of the CDR3 is 16 residues. V lost 7 bases, J lost 2 bases, and 11 bases stayed unmatched. Germline CDR1 is SGHAT and CDR2 is FQNNGV. The CDR3 coding sequence is TGTGCCAGCACCCTCTGGGGCGGGAGGGTTCAAGAGACCCAGTACTTC. It translates to CASTLWGGRVQETQYF.

The CDR3 DNA reads as TGTGCCAGCAGGCCCACGGGTCCCGCGGAGCAGTACTTC. Its translation: CASRPTGPAEQYF. The rearrangement links TRBV2 to TRBJ2-7; D remains unclear. The length of the CDR3 is 13 residues. CDR1 SNHLY and CDR2 FYNNEI come from the germline V gene. V shed 6 bases and J shed 7 bases, with 16 bases lying between them.

J is TRBJ2-7 and V is TRBV4-1; D perhaps matches TRBD1 (6 bases). The CDR3 is 15 residues long. The germline CDR1 and CDR2 sequences are MGHRA and YSYEKL. Trimming left V 0 bases short and J 2 bases short, with 11 bases between. The CDR3, as DNA: TGCGCCAGCAGCCAAGATTATAACAGGGCCTACGAGCAGTACTTC. Its translation: CASSQDYNRAYEQYF.

The V call is TRBV29-1, the J call TRBJ2-1; D not certain. The CDR3 has 14 residues. V was pared by 3 bases and J by 1 base, with 10 bases between. Looked up from germline, CDR1 is SQVTM and CDR2 is ANQGSEA. CDR3 nucleotides: TGCAGCGTTGATTATGTTGTATCCTACAATGAGCAGTTCTTC. Amino acid sequence: CSVDYVVSYNEQFF.

V gene TRBV4-2 combines with J gene TRBJ2-3; D call uncertain. Trimming took off 0 bases at V and 4 bases at J, with 17 bases between the two ends. The CDR3 runs 17 residues. Germline V gene data show CDR1 as LGHNA and CDR2 as YNFKEQ. This chain's CDR3 is CASSQEVGMGLADTQYF. CDR3 in DNA: TGTGCCAGCAGCCAAGAGGTGGGAATGGGCTTGGCAGATACGCAGTATTTT.

This clone came up once. The chain couples TRBV20-1 to TRBJ2-5; D is unresolved. The CDR3 totals 10 residues. CDR1 and CDR2 from the germline V gene are DFQATT and SNEGSKA (reference sequence). V dropped 3 bases and J dropped 5 bases, with 4 bases sitting between them. CDR3 sequence: CSASVETQYF. DNA for the CDR3: TGCAGTGCTAGCGTCGAGACCCAGTACTTC.

Only a few counts were recorded for this clone. This chain connects TRBV6-1 to TRBJ2-7, with D maybe TRBD1 (6 bases). CDR3 length: 15 residues. Trimming took 1 base from V and 9 from J, leaving 19 bases between them. Germline CDR1 reads MNHNS; CDR2 reads SASEGT. Here the CDR3 reads CASSEDPNGDKGQYF. CDR3 nucleotide sequence: TGTGCCAGCAGTGAAGACCCGAACGGGGACAAGGGGCAGTACTTC.

The chain recombines TRBV29-1 with TRBJ1-1; TRBD1 might be the D (6 bases). The CDR3 sequence is 12 residues long. Looked up from germline, CDR1 is SQVTM and CDR2 is ANQGSEA. V dropped 6 bases and J dropped 5 bases, with 13 bases sitting between them. The CDR3 spells CSVTGWRTEAFF. The CDR3 DNA follows: TGCAGCGTAACAGGGTGGAGAACTGAAGCTTTCTTT.

V gene TRBV28 combines with J gene TRBJ1-2; unclear D gene. Germline-derived CDR1 and CDR2 are MDHEN and SYDVKM. V lost 7 bases and J 3 bases, leaving 18 bases between the germline ends. The CDR3 is 15 residues long. The CDR3 DNA reads as TGTGCCAGCACCCCGGGAGGAATTGATCACTATGGCTACACCTTC. Translating gives CASTPGGIDHYGYTF.